This T cell receptor beta chain came from a study of cytomegalovirus exposure and HLA in healthy donors. In the study overall: According to later analysis, the same platform produced the roughly 130 validation and several hundred first-cohort repertoires. Study findings and constraints: Listed as cytomegalovirus-associated were 150 to 200 TCR beta chains. In vitro experiments confirmed that three CMV-associated chains were specific for CMV antigens. There were some public TCRs occurring in many donors, but most TCR sequences were rare.

Assay: immunoSEQ multiplex PCR; the TCRdb copy retains only in-frame clones and omits some. The profile shows 95,000 to 150,000 clones, around nine tenths of them singletons. CDR3 length equals 15 residues. Germline values: CDR1 LNHDA, CDR2 SQIVND (reference sequence). Trimming pared 4 bases from V and 5 bases from J, leaving 15 bases between. On this clone: Antigen specificity is unknown.

This sequence joins TRBV19 and TRBJ1-5, with D possibly being TRBD1 (6 bases). This TCR came from a young woman in good health and CMV-seronegative. Material for sequencing was PBMCs. For the CDR3, the DNA is TGTGCCAGTAGTAAACGACGGGAGGGGGATCAGCCCCAGCATTTT. This encodes CASSKRREGDQPQHF.